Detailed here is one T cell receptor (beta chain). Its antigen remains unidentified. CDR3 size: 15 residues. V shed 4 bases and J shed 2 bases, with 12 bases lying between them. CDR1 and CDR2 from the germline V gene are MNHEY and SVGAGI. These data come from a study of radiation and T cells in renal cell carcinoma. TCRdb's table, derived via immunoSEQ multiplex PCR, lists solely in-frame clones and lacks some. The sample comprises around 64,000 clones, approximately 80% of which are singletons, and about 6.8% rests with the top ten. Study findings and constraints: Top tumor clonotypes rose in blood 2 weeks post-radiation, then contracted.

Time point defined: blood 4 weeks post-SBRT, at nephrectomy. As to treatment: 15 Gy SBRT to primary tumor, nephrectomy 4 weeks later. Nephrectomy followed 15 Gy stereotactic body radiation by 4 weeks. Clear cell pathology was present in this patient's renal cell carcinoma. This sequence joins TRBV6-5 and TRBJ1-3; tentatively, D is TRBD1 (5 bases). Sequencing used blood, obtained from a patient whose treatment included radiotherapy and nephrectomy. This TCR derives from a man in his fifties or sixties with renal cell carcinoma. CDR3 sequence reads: CASSSFQGTGNTIYF. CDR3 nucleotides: TGTGCCAGCAGTTCATTCCAGGGTACTGGAAACACCATATATTTT.